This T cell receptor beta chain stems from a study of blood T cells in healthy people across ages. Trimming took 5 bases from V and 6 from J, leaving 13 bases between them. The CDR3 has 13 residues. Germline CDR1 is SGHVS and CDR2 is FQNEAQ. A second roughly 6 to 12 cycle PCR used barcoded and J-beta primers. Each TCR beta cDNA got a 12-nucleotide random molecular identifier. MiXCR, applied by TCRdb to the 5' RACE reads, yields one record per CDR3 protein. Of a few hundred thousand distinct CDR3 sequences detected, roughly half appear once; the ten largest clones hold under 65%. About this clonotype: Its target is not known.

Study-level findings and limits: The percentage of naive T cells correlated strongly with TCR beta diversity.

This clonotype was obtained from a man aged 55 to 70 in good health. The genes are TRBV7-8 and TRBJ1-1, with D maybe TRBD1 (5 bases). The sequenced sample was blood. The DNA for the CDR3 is TGTGCCAGCAGCCCCAGGGCCCGGCCTGAAGCTTTCTTT. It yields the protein CASSPRARPEAFF.